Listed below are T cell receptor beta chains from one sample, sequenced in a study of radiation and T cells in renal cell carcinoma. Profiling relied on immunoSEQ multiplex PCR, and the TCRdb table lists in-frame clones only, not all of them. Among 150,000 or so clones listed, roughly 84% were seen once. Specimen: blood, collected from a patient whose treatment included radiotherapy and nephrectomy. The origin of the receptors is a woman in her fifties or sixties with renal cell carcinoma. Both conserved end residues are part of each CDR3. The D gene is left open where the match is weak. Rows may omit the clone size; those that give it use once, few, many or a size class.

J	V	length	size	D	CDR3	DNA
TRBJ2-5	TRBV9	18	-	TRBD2	CASSPGGRGGAREETQYF	TGTGCCAGCAGCCCCGGGGGGCGCGGGGGGGCCCGCGAAGAGACCCAGTACTTC
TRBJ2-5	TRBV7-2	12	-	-	CASSLRVETQYF	TGTGCCAGCAGCTTAAGGGTCGAGACCCAGTACTTC
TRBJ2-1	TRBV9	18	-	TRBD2	CASSASISSGGALDEQFF	TGTGCCAGCAGCGCTTCTATATCTAGCGGGGGGGCCTTGGATGAGCAGTTCTTC
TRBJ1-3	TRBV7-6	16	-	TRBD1	CASSRRTGRSGNTIYF	TGTGCCAGCAGCCGAAGGACAGGACGCTCTGGAAACACCATATATTTT
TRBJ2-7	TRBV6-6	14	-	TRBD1	CASRPGTGIYEQYF	TGTGCCAGCAGGCCCGGGACAGGGATCTACGAGCAGTACTTC
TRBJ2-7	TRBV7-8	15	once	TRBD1	CASSPDRGRSYEQYF	TGTGCCAGCAGTCCGGACAGGGGGCGTTCCTACGAGCAGTACTTC
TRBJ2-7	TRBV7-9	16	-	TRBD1	CASTKRTGGGTYEQYF	TGTGCCAGCACCAAACGAACAGGGGGCGGCACCTACGAGCAGTACTTC
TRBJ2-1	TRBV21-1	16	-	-	CASSKMGTGSYNEQFF	TGTGCCAGCAGCAAAATGGGGACAGGCTCCTACAATGAGCAGTTCTTC
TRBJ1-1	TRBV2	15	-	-	CASSEARAGNTEAFF	TGTGCCAGCAGTGAAGCGCGGGCCGGGAACACTGAAGCTTTCTTT
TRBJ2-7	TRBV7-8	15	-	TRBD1	CASSRDRGTYREQYF	TGTGCCAGCAGCCGGGACAGGGGGACCTATCGTGAGCAGTACTTC
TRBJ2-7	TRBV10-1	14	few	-	CASSSVMGRDEQYF	TGCGCCAGCAGTTCGGTAATGGGAAGGGACGAGCAGTACTTC
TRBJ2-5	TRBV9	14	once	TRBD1	CASSVEGTAETQYF	TGTGCCAGCAGCGTAGAAGGGACAGCCGAGACCCAGTACTTC
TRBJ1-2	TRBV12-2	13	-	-	CAVRGGTDYGYTF	TGTGCAGTCCGCGGGGGGACCGACTATGGCTACACCTTC
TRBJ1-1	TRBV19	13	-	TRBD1	CASSRDRVTEAFF	TGTGCCAGTAGTCGCGACAGGGTTACTGAAGCTTTCTTT
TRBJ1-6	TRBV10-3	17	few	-	CAISESTRGSYNSPLHF	TGTGCCATCAGTGAGTCGACCAGGGGCTCCTATAATTCACCCCTCCACTTT
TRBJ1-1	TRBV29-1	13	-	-	CSAKRVGNTEAFF	TGCAGCGCCAAAAGGGTGGGGAACACTGAAGCTTTCTTT
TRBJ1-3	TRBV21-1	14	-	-	CASSGRISGNTIYF	TGTGCCAGCAGCGGACGGATCTCTGGAAACACCATATATTTT
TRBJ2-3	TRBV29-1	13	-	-	CSVGQLGTDTQYF	TGCAGCGTTGGTCAGCTCGGCACAGATACGCAGTATTTT
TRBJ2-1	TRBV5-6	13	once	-	CASSLWGYNEQFF	TGTGCCAGCAGCTTGTGGGGGTACAATGAGCAGTTCTTC
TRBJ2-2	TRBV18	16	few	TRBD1	CASSPRVDRDTGELFF	TGTGCCAGCTCACCTCGAGTAGACAGGGACACCGGGGAGCTGTTTTTT
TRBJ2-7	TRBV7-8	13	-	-	CASRPRVLGEQYF	TGTGCCAGCAGACCCAGGGTCCTTGGCGAGCAGTACTTC
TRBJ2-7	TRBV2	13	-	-	CASSETSRVEQYF	TGTGCCAGCAGTGAAACTAGCCGTGTCGAGCAGTACTTC
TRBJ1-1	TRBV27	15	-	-	CASSLSRGPLIEAFF	TGTGCCAGCAGTTTATCTCGGGGCCCCTTGATCGAAGCTTTCTTT
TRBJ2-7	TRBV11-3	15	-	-	CASSLGRGASYEQYF	TGTGCCAGCAGCTTAGGGCGGGGTGCATCCTACGAGCAGTACTTC
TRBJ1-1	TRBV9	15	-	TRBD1	CASSVGAGGNTEAFF	TGTGCCAGCAGCGTAGGGGCAGGGGGGAACACTGAAGCTTTCTTT
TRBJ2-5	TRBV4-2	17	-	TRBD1	CASSQSGQGSARETQYF	TGTGCCAGCAGCCAATCAGGACAGGGGTCAGCGCGGGAGACCCAGTACTTC
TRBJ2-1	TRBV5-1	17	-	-	CASSLETSRGLGSEQFF	TGCGCCAGCAGCTTGGAAACTAGTCGGGGGCTCGGGAGTGAGCAGTTCTTC
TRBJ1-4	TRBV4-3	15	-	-	CASSQEMELAGKLFF	TGCGCCAGCAGCCAAGAAATGGAGCTGGCCGGAAAACTGTTTTTT
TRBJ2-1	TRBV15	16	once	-	CATSREGGGAYNEQFF	TGTGCCACCAGCAGAGAGGGAGGGGGCGCCTACAATGAGCAGTTCTTC
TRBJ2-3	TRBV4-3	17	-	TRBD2	CASSQDRLAGGTDTQYF	TGCGCCAGCAGCCAAGATAGGCTCGCGGGGGGCACAGATACGCAGTATTTT
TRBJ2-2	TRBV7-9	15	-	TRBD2	CASSEGLLNTGELFF	TGTGCCAGCAGCGAGGGACTACTGAACACCGGGGAGCTGTTTTTT
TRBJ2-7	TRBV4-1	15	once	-	CASSQGSLWSYEQYF	TGCGCCAGCAGCCAAGGCAGCCTATGGTCCTACGAGCAGTACTTC
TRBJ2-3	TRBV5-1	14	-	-	CASSLDRTTDTQYF	TGCGCCAGCAGCTTGGACAGGACTACAGATACGCAGTATTTT
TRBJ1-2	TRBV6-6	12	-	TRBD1	CASGGQGHGYTF	TGTGCCAGCGGTGGACAGGGCCATGGCTACACCTTC
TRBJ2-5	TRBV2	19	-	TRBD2	CASSERLAGVNIGKETQYF	TGTGCCAGCAGTGAGCGACTAGCGGGGGTTAATATTGGTAAAGAGACCCAGTACTTC
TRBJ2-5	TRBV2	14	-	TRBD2	CASSNQGVAGGPDF	TGTGCCAGCAGTAACCAAGGTGTAGCGGGGGGGCCGGACTTC
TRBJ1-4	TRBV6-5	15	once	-	CASSYSAGNNEKLFF	TGTGCCAGCAGTTACTCGGCAGGGAATAATGAAAAACTGTTTTTT
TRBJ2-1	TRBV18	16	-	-	CASSSEGGRSYNEQFF	TGTGCCAGCTCATCAGAGGGTGGACGCTCCTACAATGAGCAGTTCTTC
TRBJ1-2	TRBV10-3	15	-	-	CAISESGKSLYGYTF	TGTGCCATCAGTGAGTCGGGGAAGAGCCTCTATGGCTACACCTTC
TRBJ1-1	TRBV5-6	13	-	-	CASNFGGSTEAFF	TGTGCCAGCAACTTTGGGGGGAGCACTGAAGCTTTCTTT
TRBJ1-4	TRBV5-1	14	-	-	CATRGGVANEKLFF	TGCGCCACCCGGGGGGGAGTTGCTAATGAAAAACTGTTTTTT
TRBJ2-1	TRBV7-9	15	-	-	CASRSRGDSYNEQFF	TGTGCCAGCAGAAGCCGGGGCGATTCCTACAATGAGCAGTTCTTC
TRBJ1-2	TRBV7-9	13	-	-	CASSPGSNYGYTF	TGTGCCAGCAGCCCGGGTTCCAACTATGGCTACACCTTC
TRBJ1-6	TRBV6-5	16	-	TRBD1	CASSYAAGQGNSPLHF	TGTGCCAGCAGTTACGCCGCTGGACAGGGGAATTCACCCCTCCACTTT
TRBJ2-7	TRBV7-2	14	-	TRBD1	CASSLEGGGYEQYF	TGTGCCAGCAGCCTGGAAGGGGGCGGCTACGAGCAGTACTTC
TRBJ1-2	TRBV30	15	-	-	CARSSYGRRPYGYTF	TGTGCCCGGAGTTCATACGGACGGCGACCCTATGGCTACACCTTC
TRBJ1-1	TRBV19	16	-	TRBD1	CASTYIPGQRDTEAFF	TGTGCCAGTACCTATATACCGGGACAGAGGGACACTGAAGCTTTCTTT
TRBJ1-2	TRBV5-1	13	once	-	CASSLEDGRGYTF	TGCGCCAGCAGCTTAGAGGACGGTCGGGGCTACACCTTC
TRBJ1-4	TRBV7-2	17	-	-	CASSPSVLSWTNEKLFF	TGTGCCAGCAGCCCCTCTGTCTTGTCGTGGACTAATGAAAAACTGTTTTTT
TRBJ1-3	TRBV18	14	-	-	CASSSSSSGNTIYF	TGTGCCAGCTCATCCAGTAGCTCTGGAAACACCATATATTTT